The table lists the clone carrying this TCR beta chain with a few counts. Its matching antigen is unknown. This CDR3 is 15 amino acids long. Germline-derived CDR1 and CDR2 are SNHLY and FYNNEI. With V trimmed by 5 bases and J by 4 bases, 6 bases remained unmatched. TCRdb used MiXCR to reprocess the RACE reads, holding one entry per CDR3 protein. The table lists 90,000 or so distinct CDR3 sequences, around 8.8% of them singletons. The sample is drawn from a study of human T cells and chemical hapten exposure. Across the study: Patch tests put 0.01% DPC on the upper back, read at 6 days. Patients, chiefly female, had alopecia areata, totalis or universalis.

Study findings and constraints: Each of the donors had alopecia, so their immune responses may not resemble those of healthy people.

Sample time point: pre-sensitization, week 0. This sample's treatment: therapeutic diphenylcyclopropenone sensitization with weekly scalp DPC. Total RNA was isolated from unfractionated whole blood. The TCR comes from a man in his forties with alopecia areata. Some clones in this sample may be carry-over from other donors' samples. Sequenced material: whole blood, taken in connection with sensitization to the hapten diphenylcyclopropenone (DPC). The rearrangement uses TRBV2 and TRBJ2-3; 10 bases are a match to TRBD2. The CDR3 DNA reads TGTGCCAGCAGTCCTAGCGGGAGTGAGCCAGATACGCAGTATTTT. Translation: CASSPSGSEPDTQYF.